The present TCR beta chain was sequenced within a study of cytomegalovirus exposure and HLA in healthy donors. Turning to the study itself: Roughly 86 million unique TCRs from HLA-typed donors made up an early data release.

The PCR had 60 Vbeta and 13 Jbeta primers. The table came from immunoSEQ multiplex PCR; TCRdb's copy has only in-frame clones and leaves some out. The sample lists 150,000 to 200,000 clones; 65% to 80% were seen once. Trimming left V 4 bases short and J 4 bases short, with 14 bases between. Germline V gene data show CDR1 as SGHTA and CDR2 as FQGNSA. This CDR3 is built from 15 residues. The J gene is TRBJ1-3, the V gene TRBV7-2, with D possibly being TRBD1 (6 bases). The sequence came from a woman between 40 and 50 years old in good health and CMV-seronegative. Material for sequencing was PBMCs. The CDR3 spells CASSSRGAGGNTIYF. The CDR3 region has the DNA TGTGCCAGCAGCTCCCGGGGGGCGGGCGGAAACACCATATATTTT.